This T cell receptor (beta chain) was recovered during a study of breast tumors, draining lymph nodes, adjacent tissues. Findings and caveats of the study: The lymph node origin of tumor T cells was framed as consistent with a hypothesis, not demonstrated. Tumor TCR diversity was below lymph nodes but above nontumor tissue. Findings are consistent with lymph node origin and intratumoral expansion of most tumor T cells.

This clonotype was counted many times. What it binds is not known. The CDR3 contains 17 residues. J gave up 10 bases and V 4 bases, and 14 bases lay outside the gene matches. Germline V gives CDR1 LGHNT, CDR2 FRNRAP. A single record per CDR3 protein comes from TCRdb applying MiXCR to the multiplex PCR reads. The top ten hold just over 2.5% of the sample, which has about 150,000 distinct CDR3 sequences, about 22% seen once. Axillary draining lymph nodes of breast cancer patients supplied the node samples. The sequencing input was axillary lymph node tissue. The receptor was derived from a female donor with breast cancer. Some clones in this sample may be carry-over from other donors' samples. The chain links TRBV12-5 to TRBJ2-1; 12 nucleotides line up with TRBD2. CDR3 loop: CASGSTLLRTSGIEQFF. The CDR3 region has the DNA TGTGCTAGTGGTTCCACACTCTTAAGGACTAGCGGGATCGAGCAGTTCTTC.